This TCR beta chain was identified during a study of cytomegalovirus exposure and HLA in healthy donors (dated by TCRdb to the late 2010s). At the level of the whole study: In an earlier analysis of under 750 of the donors, around 290 Gb of sequence data and 120 million or so unique TCR beta sequences from 180 million or so T cells were reported. An early release covering about 600 HLA-typed donors comprised approximately 290 gigabases of sequencing data and around 80 million unique TCR sequences. Of the approximately 370 genotyped donors, over 80% were placed in the genetic ancestry cluster associated with self-reported Caucasian donors. The study was designed to test whether signatures of past pathogen exposure could be identified by cataloging public T cell receptors. Using immunosequencing, the study profiled T cell repertoires from about 650 subjects and related those repertoires to cytomegalovirus serostatus. Along with the roughly 670-subject first cohort, a separate validation cohort of more than 90 different subjects was used. High-throughput TCR immunosequencing, statistical association of individual TCRs with disease status, and machine learning were combined to predict cytomegalovirus infection status. A later analysis re-analyzed previously published TCR beta repertoires from 550 to 700 donors and added high-resolution HLA genotyping to study TCR occurrence patterns. In the later analysis, no new phenotypic data were used to find candidate immune exposures; instead, reliance was placed on TCR beta sequences and their occurrence across donors. To decide whether each TCR beta V gene segment behaved as functional or pseudogenic, an earlier analysis of some 600 of the donors relied on high-throughput TCR beta sequencing. Donor age, sex, ethnicity and CMV serostatus were compiled together with the repertoire data. In a later genetic analysis, genome-wide SNP genotypes for about three fifths of the roughly 670 donors were used, and that subset was treated as a discovery cohort. Every discovery cohort repertoire had been produced on one sequencing platform. HLA typing included class I and class II loci at four-digit resolution. Typing coverage varied by locus: roughly 629-630 donors for A, B, C, DRB1 and DQB1; under 550 for DQA1; nearly 610 for DPA1; approximately 490 for DPB1. Because of strong linkage in the cohort, four or five DR-DQ haplotypes were treated as single units for association and clustering. Among about 370 genotyped donors of the cohort, an average of approximately 220,000 unique TCR beta nucleotide sequences was sequenced per donor, of which about 19% were non-productive.

With regard to this clone: The antigen it recognizes is unknown.

Library generation was performed with the immunoSEQ multiplex PCR assay. For the multiplex PCR, a mixture combining 60 forward primers for TCR Vbeta segments and 13 reverse primers for TCR Jbeta segments was used. The CDR3 region of rearranged TCR beta genes was amplified from genomic DNA with a multiplex PCR assay. On the Illumina HiSeq System, the amplified TCR beta libraries were sequenced as 87-base-pair reads. Per the source publication's procedure: In a later analysis, tens of millions of unique TCR beta chains were counted across the 650 to 750 repertoires, and roughly 10 million of these chains were shared by at least two donors. Raw reads were error-corrected and collapsed into unique sequences with a nearest-neighbor algorithm that merged closely related sequences to remove PCR and sequencing errors. CDR3 sequences were aligned to IMGT reference sequences to assign V, D and J gene segments. For a sequence to be retained, a match of at least six nucleotides to both a V gene segment and a J gene segment was required. Rearrangements were classified as productive when the CDR3 lacked stop codons and remained in frame with V and J, and all other rearrangements were classified as non-productive. CDR3 was defined according to IMGT convention as the region running from the second conserved V-encoded cysteine to the conserved J-encoded phenylalanine. Sequences without an unambiguous match to a single V gene segment were excluded from the earlier analysis of approximately 560 of the donors. An earlier analysis of fewer than 750 of the donors called V segments functional above 56.7% productive rearrangements and segregating when the between-donor standard deviation exceeded 5%. To diagnose cytomegalovirus status from the catalog of TCR beta chain sequences, a statistical classification framework was built. A later analysis assigned V and J genes by comparing TCR nucleotide sequences with IMGT/GENE-DB human TR gene sequences. Using the TCRdist pipeline, a later analysis assigned CDR3 sequences along with most-parsimonious VDJ recombination scenarios. In a later analysis, each TCR beta chain was defined by its CDR3 amino acid sequence together with its V-gene family, and reads lacking a unique V-gene family were excluded. In a later analysis, approximately 590 highly shared, low-generation-probability nucleotide sequences were removed to address suspected cross-contamination and a sequencing artifact. A later analysis calculated a clonal expansion index for each public chain from normalized within-repertoire ranks of inferred template counts. In a later analysis, generation probabilities were computed using a VDJ recombination model fitted to out-of-frame rearrangements, and the results were checked against IGoR. In a later analysis, hypergeometric tests were used to score TCR-TCR, TCR-HLA and TCR-CMV co-occurrence, with a repertoire-size bias correction applied to TCR pairs. To estimate false discovery rates, a later analysis permuted the HLA or CMV assignments 20 times. In a later analysis, co-occurring TCRs were grouped using DBSCAN, and TCRdist sequence similarity was added for clustering within HLA-allele-positive subsets. Co-occurrence clustering excluded repertoires with fewer than 30,000 or more than 120,000 public chains, plus five with anomalous nucleotide sharing. As stored in TCRdb, this immuneACCESS dataset retains in-frame rearrangements with V and J assigned. A fraction of the clones does not appear; measured against another copy, unresolved V genes explain less than half of the discrepancy, and the remainder lacks a known reason. V, J and clone size are taken as reported in that table, and D and trimming were inferred from the DNA itself. The sample's clone listing holds some 120,000 clones. Under 3.5% of the sample is taken by the ten largest.

In total, 500 to 700 healthy bone marrow donors made up the cohort. Cohort members were all nominally healthy when sampled, although unrecorded immune exposures were likely present. The donor tested CMV seronegative, placing the donor among the 352 seronegative members of the cohort. A peripheral blood sample was provided by each donor, and peripheral blood mononuclear cells were used for TCR beta sequencing. Genomic DNA extraction from the blood cell samples was performed with the Qiagen DNeasy Blood Extraction Kit. V trim: 5 bases; J trim: 13 bases; unmatched bases: 8. CDR1 MNHNS and CDR2 SASEGT were looked up in the germline V gene. Reading from cysteine to phenylalanine, the CDR3 counts 13 amino acids. The sequence is cut down to CDR3 DNA, 39 bases in frame from base 1. Beyond this particular receptor, the publication reports: Several of the top co-occurrence clusters appeared to be linked to parvovirus B19, influenza, CMV and Epstein-Barr virus, according to a later analysis. Strong co-occurrence of HLA alleles, especially DR and DQ, made assigning TCR associations to individual alleles difficult. Correlated functional status among segregating V segments might reflect linkage disequilibrium, but an unknown experimental factor could not be ruled out. Because the 87-base-pair reads could not distinguish some IMGT-functional V segments, including TRBV6-2 and TRBV6-3, those segments were excluded. According to a later analysis, TCR association rates differed among HLA loci, with DRB1 alleles showing the most associated TCRs and HLA-C alleles showing the fewest. Roughly 15 rarely observed V segments, including chromosome 9 orphons, were excluded from the earlier analysis of a few hundred of the donors because counts were too low. For the cohort, immune exposure information was limited to CMV serostatus. A few of the identified cytomegalovirus-associated TCR beta chains were confirmed in vitro to be specific for cytomegalovirus antigens. The authors suggested that the approach could potentially be extended to other disease states and immunological phenotypes. Sequencing depth was assumed to be roughly uniform across donors in the presence/absence analyses, though that assumption may not hold. The study gave a list of some 150 TCR beta chains associated with cytomegalovirus. In an earlier analysis of 587 of the donors, most TCR beta V segments were observed in productive rearrangements about 87% or about 30% of the time, broadly matching IMGT annotations. In a later analysis, HLA-associated TCR beta chains showed more clonal expansion and lower generation probabilities than non-associated chains that were equally common. Because HLA typing was unavailable for some donors at each locus, only the typed subset was used in association tests. A later analysis associated about 17,000 TCR beta sequences with specific HLA alleles at a false discovery rate of 0.05. A later genetic analysis associated a missense DCLRE1C variant with V-gene and J-gene trimming of TCR beta chains, and an independent cohort replicated the association. The classifier was reported to diagnose cytomegalovirus status with high specificity and sensitivity in both the original cohort and the validation cohort. Most CMV-associated TCR beta chains appeared to be HLA-restricted in a later analysis, and the HLA associations seemed to be driven largely by CMV exposure. In this cohort, only TCR beta chains were sequenced, and detectable features were limited by the absence of alpha or paired-chain data. Most TCR sequences were observed very rarely across donors, whereas some public TCRs were present in many individuals. A further reported finding was that TCR beta sequences accurately predicted the HLA-A and HLA-B alleles for most subjects in the first cohort. Compared with the 666-donor mean, donors in an Asian-associated ancestry cluster had fewer N-insertions in productive TCRs, according to a later genetic analysis. A cluster of highly shared sequence variants was judged likely to be a technical artifact of the sequencing pipeline.

The sample consisted of PBMCs. The receptor was isolated from a man aged 25 to 40 in good health and CMV-seronegative. The chain is encoded by TRBV6-1 joined to TRBJ2-1, and 10 bases in between align with TRBD2. The DNA is TGTGCCAGCAGTAGCATAGCGGGAGGCTCACAGTTCTTC. Its coded protein is CASSSIAGGSQFF.